This TCR beta chain is from a study of shared clonotypes between healthy human individuals. About the research overall: The study used three CD4 naive, three CD4 memory, two CD8 naive and one CD8 memory plate per donor. Regarding the study as a whole: Expectations were that clonotype sharing among donors would be affected by sequencing depth. Naive CD4 clonotypes were shared across several donors at about 5.3%. Generation probabilities of non-shared clonotypes were lower (relative to those shared by all four donors).

Produced via immunoSEQ multiplex PCR; TCRdb's table is partial and in-frame only. The sample has about 1.5 million clones, approximately 98% seen once. This CDR3 comprises 14 residues. Per germline, CDR1 SNHLY and CDR2 FYNNEI. Between the trimmed V and J ends, which lost 6 bases and 3 bases, there was a span of 12 bases. In its sample, this clone was seen once. The antigen remains undetermined. This TCR was recovered from a man younger than 40 in good health. Sequenced material: naive CD4+ T cells sorted from blood. Subset here: CD45RA+ positively selected. This chain links TRBV2 with TRBJ1-5; maybe TRBD1 (6 bases). CDR3 protein: CASRGGRHNQPQHF. The CDR3 DNA follows: TGTGCCAGCAGGGGGGGGCGTCACAATCAGCCCCAGCATTTT.